This is a list of T cell receptor beta chains from one sample in a study of somatic mutations in cytotoxic T cells in rheumatoid arthritis. The repertoire was sequenced with immunoSEQ multiplex PCR; TCRdb's copy has only in-frame clones and lacks some. The sample consists of over 10,000 clones, around four fifths of them appearing once. Material: CD8+ T cells sorted from blood. These receptors were collected from a woman between 55 and 75 years old in good health. CDR3s include the opening cysteine and the closing phenylalanine or tryptophan. Each record gives: J gene, clone size, D gene, V gene, CDR3 DNA, CDR3 protein. The D gene is left open where the match is weak. Part of the rows lack a size; the others show once, few, many or a class for expanded clones.

TRBJ2-2	once	NA	TRBV2	TGTGCCAGCACCGGAGGGACCACCGGGGAGCTGTTTTTT	CASTGGTTGELFF
TRBJ2-7	NA	NA	TRBV27	TGTGCCAGCAGCTTGACCCCTTTTCAGACAGACCACTACGAGCAGTACTTC	CASSLTPFQTDHYEQYF
TRBJ1-5	NA	NA	TRBV19	TGTGCCAGTAGTATTGGGGTGGGGAGAGCCCAGCATTTT	CASSIGVGRAQHF
TRBJ1-1	NA	NA	TRBV7-8	TGTGCCAGCAGCTTGACACAGGGACTGAACACTGAAGCTTTCTTT	CASSLTQGLNTEAFF
TRBJ1-1	NA	NA	TRBV6-1	TGTGCCAGCAGTGAATATGCCCTCGGAGTCATGAACACTGAAGCTTTCTTT	CASSEYALGVMNTEAFF
TRBJ1-2	once	TRBD1	TRBV5-6	TGTGCCAGCAGCTTGAGCAGGGGGCCTTCTTTGTATGGCTACACCTTC	CASSLSRGPSLYGYTF
TRBJ1-1	NA	NA	TRBV5-6	TGTGCCAGCAGCTTGGGAGCGGCAGACGCTTTCTTT	CASSLGAADAFF
TRBJ2-1	NA	TRBD1	TRBV6-5	TGTGCCAGCAGTTACTCCTCCGGGACAGGCAATGAGCAGTTCTTC	CASSYSSGTGNEQFF
TRBJ1-2	NA	NA	TRBV6-1	TGTGCCAGCAGTGAAGCTCCCGGGTATGGCTACACCTTC	CASSEAPGYGYTF
TRBJ2-1	NA	TRBD2	TRBV7-8	TGTGCCAGCAGCCCGAGCGGGGGGGGTTACAATGAGCAGTTCTTC	CASSPSGGGYNEQFF
TRBJ2-7	few	NA	TRBV21-1	TGTGCCAGATGGAACAGGGGTATCTACGAGCAGTACTTC	CARWNRGIYEQYF
TRBJ1-3	NA	NA	TRBV7-8	TGTGCCAGCAGCGAGATCCGAGGATACTCTGGAAACACCATATATTTT	CASSEIRGYSGNTIYF
TRBJ2-1	NA	TRBD2	TRBV11-2	TGTGCCAGCAGCTTAGCGAGCGGGGGCAACAATGAGCAGTTCTTC	CASSLASGGNNEQFF
TRBJ1-5	NA	NA	TRBV27	TGTGCCAGCAGTTTATCAGGAGGGGCTAATCAGCCCCAGCATTTT	CASSLSGGANQPQHF
TRBJ2-3	once	TRBD2	TRBV11-2	TGTGCCAGCAGCGTAGGCCCCGGGACTAGCGTTGCAGATACGCAGTATTTT	CASSVGPGTSVADTQYF
TRBJ2-3	NA	TRBD1	TRBV7-9	TGTGCCAGCAGCTCTAGGGGGGACAGGGGCGCAGATACGCAGTATTTT	CASSSRGDRGADTQYF
TRBJ2-5	NA	TRBD2	TRBV2	TGTGCCGGGGCTAGCGGGGGAGAGACCCAGTACTTC	CAGASGGETQYF
TRBJ2-1	NA	NA	TRBV28	TGTGCCAGCCTGACAGACACCTACAATGAGCAGTTCTTC	CASLTDTYNEQFF
TRBJ2-7	NA	NA	TRBV4-2	TGTGCCAGCAGCCAAGAATGGCCGGGAGAAGGGTACGAGCAGTACTTC	CASSQEWPGEGYEQYF
TRBJ1-1	NA	NA	TRBV30	TGTGCCTGGAGTGTAAATTTGGGGGCGCGTGGCACTGAAGCTTTCTTT	CAWSVNLGARGTEAFF
TRBJ2-3	NA	TRBD2	TRBV7-3	TGTGCCAGCAGCAACCGGCAGGGAGGGGCAGATACGCAGTATTTT	CASSNRQGGADTQYF
TRBJ2-1	NA	NA	TRBV4-2	TGTGCCAGCAGCCAAGGATCGGGTCATAATGAGCAGTTCTTC	CASSQGSGHNEQFF
TRBJ2-1	NA	NA	TRBV14	TGTGCCAGCAGCCAAGACGTGGGGGCGGTTTTAAATGAGCAGTTCTTC	CASSQDVGAVLNEQFF
TRBJ2-3	NA	TRBD2	TRBV5-4	TGTGCCAGCAGCCCTGGGCTAGCGGGGCAATTAACGGGGGATACGCAGTATTTT	CASSPGLAGQLTGDTQYF
TRBJ2-1	NA	NA	TRBV28	TGTGCCAGCAGTTTGGGGCACGGGAGCTCCTACAATGAGCAGTTCTTC	CASSLGHGSSYNEQFF
TRBJ2-5	NA	TRBD2	TRBV5-6	TGTGCCAGCAGCTTGGTGGCTAGCGGGGTCCGGAGAGTACGGACCCAGTACTTC	CASSLVASGVRRVRTQYF
TRBJ2-2	NA	NA	TRBV30	TGTGCCTGGAGTGTACCCAGGACGAACACCGGGGAGCTGTTTTTT	CAWSVPRTNTGELFF
TRBJ2-5	NA	NA	TRBV13	TGTGCCAGCAGCTTTGGGGGGGCGAGTTTAGAGACCCAGTACTTC	CASSFGGASLETQYF
TRBJ2-3	NA	NA	TRBV6-1	TGTGCCAGTAGCGTTGGAGCGGATAGCACAGATACGCAGTATTTT	CASSVGADSTDTQYF
TRBJ2-2	once	NA	TRBV19	TGTGCCAGTAGTACCCGACAGGCCCCGAACACCGGGGAGCTGTTTTTT	CASSTRQAPNTGELFF
TRBJ2-1	NA	NA	TRBV4-1	TGCGCCAGCAGCCAAGCTGATACAGGATTCTCCTACAATGAGCAGTTCTTC	CASSQADTGFSYNEQFF
TRBJ1-5	NA	NA	TRBV19	TGTGCCAGTAGTATGCGACAGACCCTCAATCAGCCCCAGCATTTT	CASSMRQTLNQPQHF
TRBJ1-1	NA	NA	TRBV6-6	TGTGCCAGCTCGTCGGGGGGCGCGAACACTGAAGCTTTCTTT	CASSSGGANTEAFF
TRBJ2-5	NA	NA	TRBV10-3	TGTGCCATCAGTGAAAGGGTGGGAGGGGGTAGACAAGAGACCCAGTACTTC	CAISERVGGGRQETQYF
TRBJ2-7	NA	TRBD1	TRBV7-8	TGTGCCAGCAGCCGACTAAATACCGGGACAGGGATTCGCGAGCAGTACTTC	CASSRLNTGTGIREQYF
TRBJ2-1	NA	TRBD2	TRBV9	TGTGCCAGCAGACAGCGGGGTGTGAGGGTTGGGTACAATGAGCAGTTCTTC	CASRQRGVRVGYNEQFF
TRBJ2-3	NA	TRBD1	TRBV7-9	TGTGCCAGCAGCACGGAAACGGACAGGGACGCAGATACGCAGTATTTT	CASSTETDRDADTQYF
TRBJ2-3	NA	TRBD2	TRBV9	TGTGCCAGCAGCCCCGGGGGGGGCCCTAGCACAGATACGCAGTATTTT	CASSPGGGPSTDTQYF
TRBJ1-2	NA	NA	TRBV7-9	TGTGCCAGCAGCTTAGTGGACATTTATAACTATGGCTACACCTTC	CASSLVDIYNYGYTF
TRBJ1-1	once	TRBD1	TRBV28	TGTGCCAGCAGTCTGACAGGGGGAGCTGAAGCTTTCTTT	CASSLTGGAEAFF
TRBJ1-1	NA	NA	TRBV5-8	TGTGCCAGCAGCTTGACGAGACAGTCTGAAGCTTTCTTT	CASSLTRQSEAFF
TRBJ2-5	once	TRBD2	TRBV7-6	TGTGCCAGCACCTCGGGGGGGAGGGGAGAGACCCAGTACTTC	CASTSGGRGETQYF
TRBJ2-1	NA	TRBD2	TRBV29-1	TGCAGTCACTCGGAGCTAGCGGGGGGGCCTGAGCAGTTCTTC	CSHSELAGGPEQFF
TRBJ2-7	NA	TRBD1	TRBV28	TGTGCCAGCAGCTCCTGGACAGGGGGCACCTCCTACGAGCAGTACTTC	CASSSWTGGTSYEQYF
TRBJ2-5	NA	NA	TRBV9	TGTGCCAGCAGCCCCGAAGGCGGCCTACAAGAGACCCAGTACTTC	CASSPEGGLQETQYF
TRBJ2-5	once	TRBD2	TRBV6-1	TGTGCCAGCAGACTAGCGGGAGCCGCCAGGGAGACCCAGTACTTC	CASRLAGAARETQYF
TRBJ2-7	NA	NA	TRBV7-8	TGTGCCAGCAGCCCAGGGTGGGCCGGGGAGCAGTACTTC	CASSPGWAGEQYF
TRBJ2-5	once	NA	TRBV4-2	TGTGCCAGCAGCCAAGATCCGGGGTCCCAAGAGACCCAGTACTTC	CASSQDPGSQETQYF
TRBJ2-7	NA	NA	TRBV16	TGTGCCAGCAGCACGAGGACATCCGGAGCCTCCTACGAGCAGTACTTC	CASSTRTSGASYEQYF
TRBJ2-1	medium-sized	NA	TRBV7-2	TGTGCCAGCAGCTTAGTCCCTGACAGGGAGCAGTTCTTC	CASSLVPDREQFF